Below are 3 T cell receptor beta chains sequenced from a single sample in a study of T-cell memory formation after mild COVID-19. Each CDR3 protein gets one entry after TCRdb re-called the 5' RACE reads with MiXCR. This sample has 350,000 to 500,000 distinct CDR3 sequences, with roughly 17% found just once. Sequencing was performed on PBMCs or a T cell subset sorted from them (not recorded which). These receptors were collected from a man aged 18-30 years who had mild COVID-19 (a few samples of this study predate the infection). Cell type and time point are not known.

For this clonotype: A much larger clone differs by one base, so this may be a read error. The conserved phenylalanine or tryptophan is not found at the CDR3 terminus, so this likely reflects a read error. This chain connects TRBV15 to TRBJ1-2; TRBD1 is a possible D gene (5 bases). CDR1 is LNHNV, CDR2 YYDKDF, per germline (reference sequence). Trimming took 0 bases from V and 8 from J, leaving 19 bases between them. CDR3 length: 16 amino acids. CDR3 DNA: TGTGCCACCAGCAGAGAAGGTTTTATGTTGGGGGAAGGCTACACCTTA. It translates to CATSREGFMLGEGYTL.

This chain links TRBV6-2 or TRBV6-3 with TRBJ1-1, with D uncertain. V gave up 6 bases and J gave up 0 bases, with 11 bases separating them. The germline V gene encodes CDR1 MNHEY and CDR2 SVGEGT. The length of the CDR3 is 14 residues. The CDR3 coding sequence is TGTGCCAGCAGCCCGACGGTCGTGAACACTGAAGCTTTCTTT. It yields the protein CASSPTVVNTEAFF.

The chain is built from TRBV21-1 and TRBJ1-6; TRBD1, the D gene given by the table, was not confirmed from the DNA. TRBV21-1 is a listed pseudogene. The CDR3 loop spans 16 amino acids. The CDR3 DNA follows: TGTGCCAGGACAGCGTCGGGGCGTCGAGAAAATTCACCCCTCCACTTT. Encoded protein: CARTASGRRENSPLHF.